The 11 T cell receptor beta chains presented below share a single source sample, sequenced in a study of CD8 T cells in ankylosing spondylitis (dated by TCRdb to about 2017). Library preparation employed 5' RACE. Sequencing relied on an Illumina HiSeq 2500. TCRdb redid the processing of the public reads, applying fastp at Q25 and MiXCR, and retained in-frame beta chains. Records with the same CDR3 protein are collapsed into one entry carrying the most frequent genes and DNA. This sample comprises under 950,000 distinct CDR3 sequences, about 20% of them detected only once. The top ten constitute 15% to 20% of the sample. No cognate antigen is known for these TCRs. The paper as a whole reports these results and caveats: A TCR beta motif made up of several highly homologous amino acid variants appeared to be characteristic of blood from ankylosing spondylitis patients.

Material for sequencing was blood, either unsorted or a sorted T cell fraction (not recorded which). All receptors derive from a male donor with ankylosing spondylitis.

The CDR3 DNA reads TGTGCCAGCAGTCGTGGCCGCACTAGCGGTAAACCCCCTTCGGGGTCCTACAATGAGCAGTTCTTC. Residues: CASSRGRTSGKPPSGSYNEQFF. The chain joins TRBV6-2 or TRBV6-3 to TRBJ2-1, with TRBD2 matching 8 bases. Germline V CDR1 and CDR2: MNHEY, SVGEGT. The junction had 25 bases not matched to a gene; V was cut back by 5 bases and J by 1 base. The length of the CDR3 is 22 residues.

This clonotype was detected a few times. V and J are TRBV5-1 and TRBJ1-1, with TRBD1 matching over 7 bases. This CDR3 spans 15 amino acids. J lost 6 bases, V lost 0 bases, and 8 bases had no gene match. Germline lookup yields CDR1 SGHRS and CDR2 YFSETQ. The CDR3 region has the DNA TGCGCCAGCAGCTTGGTGCCAGGGGGAGGAGCTGAAGCTTTCTTT. Translation: CASSLVPGGGAEAFF.

V usage is TRBV12-3 or TRBV12-4 and J usage is TRBJ1-6; D may be TRBD1 (6 bases). The CDR3 runs to 15 residues. Between the trimmed V and J ends, which lost 6 bases and 7 bases, there was a span of 16 bases. CDR3: CASSLTGPKNSPLHF. Here the CDR3 DNA reads TGTGCCAGCAGCCTAACAGGGCCCAAAAATTCACCCCTCCACTTT.

This clonotype was seen a handful of times. The chain combines TRBV9 with TRBJ1-1, with unresolved D. The CDR3 sequence is 15 residues long. Germline CDR1 and CDR2: SGDLS and YYNGEE. The germline V and J ends were trimmed by 0 bases and 3 bases, with 12 bases remaining between them. In DNA form, the CDR3 reads TGTGCCAGCAGCGTAGGGGAGAGCGGGGACACTGAAGCTTTCTTT. Translation: CASSVGESGDTEAFF.

The chain is built from TRBV20-1 and TRBJ2-1; D may be TRBD1 or TRBD2 (5 bases each). The CDR3 covers 16 residues. Germline lookup yields CDR1 DFQATT and CDR2 SNEGSKA (reference sequence). Deletions cut 3 bases from V and 0 bases from J, with 15 bases between. CDR3 sequence (DNA): TGCAGTGCTAGTCCGGGACCCCGAAGCTCCTACAATGAGCAGTTCTTC. The encoded protein is CSASPGPRSSYNEQFF.

V and J are TRBV12-3 or TRBV12-4 and TRBJ2-7; D remains ambiguous. This CDR3 has 14 amino acids. Trimming pared 5 bases from V and 2 bases from J, leaving 13 bases between. The CDR3 sequence is CASSISGPTYEQYF. The CDR3 coding sequence is TGTGCCAGCAGTATCTCCGGGCCAACCTACGAGCAGTACTTC.

This rearrangement joins TRBV29-1 to TRBJ2-5; D is possibly TRBD2 (6 bases). This CDR3 is 12 amino acids long. V lost 5 bases and J 5 bases, leaving 12 bases between the germline ends. The V gene's germline CDR1 is SQVTM and CDR2 ANQGSEA. CDR3 bases: TGCAGCGTTAATACGGGAGTGGAGACCCAGTACTTC. Its protein product is CSVNTGVETQYF.

The chain has TRBV4-3 and TRBJ1-1; D unclear. Germline V lookup: CDR1 LGHNA, CDR2 YSLEER. This CDR3 comprises 15 residues. Trimming took off 1 base at V and 1 base at J, with 10 bases between the two ends. CDR3 sequence: CASSQVGSGNTEAFF. CDR3 in DNA: TGCGCCAGCAGCCAAGTAGGGAGTGGGAACACTGAAGCTTTCTTT.

This clonotype turned up a few times. The chain combines TRBV20-1 with TRBJ2-5; D is ambiguous. Trimming left V 5 bases short and J 2 bases short, with 6 bases between. There are 11 residues in the CDR3. The V gene's germline CDR1 is DFQATT and CDR2 SNEGSKA (reference sequence). Here the CDR3 reads CSAEEQETQYF. Written as DNA, the CDR3 is TGCAGTGCTGAGGAGCAAGAGACCCAGTACTTC.

This clonotype was recorded a few times. V is TRBV29-1 and J is TRBJ1-1; D unresolved. The CDR3 has 13 residues. Trimming removed 3 bases from V and 0 bases from J, with 8 bases in between. CDR1 is SQVTM, CDR2 ANQGSEA, per germline. The CDR3 spells CSVERSMNTEAFF. The DNA of the CDR3 is TGCAGCGTTGAGAGGTCCATGAACACTGAAGCTTTCTTT.

This clonotype has a handful of counts. The V call is TRBV7-6, the J call TRBJ2-5; D may be TRBD1 or TRBD2 (6 bases each). V lost 1 base to trimming and J lost 1 base, with 22 bases between them. The CDR3 consists of 19 residues. CDR1 is SGHVS, CDR2 FNYEAQ, per germline. CDR3 region: CASSLGFGLSRGSQETQYF. CDR3 in DNA: TGTGCCAGCAGCTTAGGATTCGGACTATCAAGGGGGTCCCAAGAGACCCAGTACTTC.